The 15 T cell receptor beta chains below were found in one sample sequenced in a study of beta chain features in type 1 diabetes. Study-level points and caveats: Among all four CD4+ subsets, Type 1 diabetes patients had TCRB CDR3s that were moderately but significantly shorter.

The authors reverse transcribed all of the isolated RNA, so sequencing captured expressed TCRB transcripts. Sequencing was performed with immunoSEQ multiplex PCR; in TCRdb, only in-frame clones are kept and a portion is missing. Among 150,000 to 200,000 clones, over 55% were seen once, and the ten largest hold nearly 0.09%. These receptors are not linked to any known antigen. The sequencing input was naive CD4+ T cells from blood. These receptors came from a man aged 25 to 40 with type 1 diabetes.

The chain is built from TRBV5-1 and TRBJ2-5; TRBD2 might be the D (6 bases). Per the germline V gene, CDR1 is SGHRS and CDR2 is YFSETQ. The CDR3 is made up of 14 amino acids. V gave up 4 bases and J gave up 5 bases, with 15 bases separating them. The CDR3 loop reads CASSRREIGETQYF. CDR3 nucleotides: TGCGCCAGCAGCCGCCGGGAGATAGGCGAGACCCAGTACTTC. Full variable domain (rest looked up from reference TRBV5-1 and TRBJ2-5): KAGVTQTPRYLIKTRGQQVTLSCSPISGHRSVSWYQQTPGQGLQFLFEYFSETQRNKGNFPGRFSGRQFSNSRSEMNVSTLELGDSALYLCASSRREIGETQYFGPGTRLLVL.

This chain uses TRBV28 with TRBJ1-2; D is unresolved. The CDR3 is 13 residues long. The V end was cut by 4 bases, the J end by 8 bases, with 14 bases between. The V gene's germline CDR1 is MDHEN and CDR2 SYDVKM. In DNA form, the CDR3 reads TGTGCCAGCAGTTATCCAGAATCCAACGGCTACACCTTC. Translating it yields CASSYPESNGYTF.

The J gene is TRBJ1-5, the V gene TRBV23-1, with D possibly TRBD1 on 5 matching bases. TRBV23-1 carries the ORF label, with uncertain function. The CDR3 runs 16 residues. Trimming took 3 bases from V and 0 from J, leaving 12 bases between them. CDR3 protein: CASSQPHRYSNQPQHF. The CDR3 DNA reads TGCGCCAGCAGTCAGCCACACAGGTATAGCAATCAGCCCCAGCATTTT.

V is TRBV9 and J is TRBJ2-3; D perhaps matches TRBD1 (6 bases). Trimming took off 3 bases at V and 0 bases at J, with 11 bases between the two ends. Germline loops: CDR1 SGDLS, CDR2 YYNGEE. The CDR3 is made up of 15 amino acids. CDR3 coding DNA: TGTGCCAGCAGCGGCGGACAGCCTAGCACAGATACGCAGTATTTT. Translating it yields CASSGGQPSTDTQYF.

In nucleotides, the CDR3 is TGTGCCAGCAGCGGATCTCGGACAGGGGGCGGTTACAATGAGCAGTTCTTC. This codes for CASSGSRTGGGYNEQFF. This chain connects TRBV9 to TRBJ2-1; 11 bases match TRBD1. V lost 3 bases to trimming and J lost 4 bases; unmatched junction nucleotides: 9. The CDR3 has 17 amino acids. Per the germline V gene, CDR1 is SGDLS and CDR2 is YYNGEE.

Here the CDR3 reads CASSSGELGTEAFF. The CDR3 coding sequence is TGTGCCAGCAGCTCGGGCGAGTTGGGGACTGAAGCTTTCTTT. V gene TRBV28 combines with J gene TRBJ1-1; D is unresolved. The CDR3 extends over 14 amino acids. V was clipped by 6 bases and J by 5 bases, with 16 bases between them. Germline V CDR1 and CDR2: MDHEN, SYDVKM.

J is TRBJ1-3 and V is TRBV7-9; D unclear. Germline CDR1 is SEHNR and CDR2 is FQNEAQ (reference sequence). Trimming stripped 6 bases from V and 0 bases from J, with 9 bases between. This CDR3 comprises 14 residues. Here the CDR3 reads CASSPSGSGNTIYF. The CDR3 bases are TGTGCCAGCAGTCCCAGTGGCTCTGGAAACACCATATATTTT.

The rearrangement joins TRBV29-1 to TRBJ2-7; 7 bases line up with TRBD1. The J segment lost 4 bases and the V segment lost 7 bases, leaving 4 bases of the junction unmatched. The CDR3 contains 11 residues. CDR1 is SQVTM, CDR2 ANQGSEA, per germline. CDR3 in DNA: TGCAGCGCACAGGGGTGGTACGAGCAGTACTTC. Translated: CSAQGWYEQYF.

The chain joins TRBV6-5 to TRBJ2-7; 8 nucleotides line up with TRBD1. The CDR3 is 13 residues long. V was clipped by 6 bases and J by 2 bases; unmatched bases: 3. The V gene's germline CDR1 is MNHEY and CDR2 SVGAGI. The CDR3 region is CASSRQGPYEQYF. The CDR3 region has the DNA TGTGCCAGCAGCCGACAGGGGCCCTACGAGCAGTACTTC.

This rearrangement joins TRBV10-3 to TRBJ2-5, with 13 bases lining up with TRBD2. The CDR3 covers 16 residues. CDR1 and CDR2 from the germline V gene are ENHRY and SYGVKD. Germline trimming cut 3 bases from V and 3 bases from J; bases unmatched to any gene: 4. DNA of the CDR3: TGTGCCATCAGTGATAGACTAGCGGGGGGCGAAGAGACCCAGTACTTC. Translation gives CAISDRLAGGEETQYF.

The genes are TRBV25-1 and TRBJ2-1; D is ambiguous. Germline V CDR1 and CDR2: MGHDK, SYGVNS. This CDR3 has 11 amino acids. V was clipped by 6 bases and J by 10 bases, with 10 bases between them. The CDR3 is CASRTAWEQFF. Here the CDR3 DNA reads TGTGCCAGCAGGACTGCGTGGGAGCAGTTCTTC.

V gene TRBV30 combines with J gene TRBJ2-3; TRBD2 aligns across 7 bases. V was clipped by 5 bases and J by 2 bases; unmatched bases: 10. The germline CDR1 and CDR2 sequences are GTSNPN and SVGIG (reference sequence). The CDR3 is 15 amino acids. The CDR3 sequence: CAWDKAGLHTDTQYF. The CDR3 nucleotides are TGTGCCTGGGATAAAGCGGGGCTGCACACAGATACGCAGTATTTT. The variable domain in full, with the rest retrieved from reference TRBV30 and TRBJ2-3, is SQTIHQWPATLVQPVGSPLSLECTVEGTSNPNLYWYRQAAGRGLQLLFYSVGIGQISSEVPQNLSASRPQDRQFILSSKKLLLSDSGFYLCAWDKAGLHTDTQYFGPGTRLTVL.

This rearrangement joins TRBV19 to TRBJ2-3; maybe TRBD2 (7 bases). CDR3 size: 14 residues. V was clipped by 6 bases and J by 4 bases, with 14 bases between them. From germline, CDR1 is LNHDA and CDR2 SQIVND (reference sequence). The CDR3 loop reads CASSIGGRADTQYF. CDR3 sequence (DNA): TGTGCCAGTAGCATCGGGGGGCGCGCAGATACGCAGTATTTT.

The chain employs TRBV9 and TRBJ2-1; the D gene is possibly TRBD1 (6 bases). V was clipped by 3 bases and J by 1 base, with 11 bases between them. The length of the CDR3 is 15 residues. Germline values: CDR1 SGDLS, CDR2 YYNGEE. Here the CDR3 DNA reads TGTGCCAGCAGCGCAACCGGGACATCCTACAATGAGCAGTTCTTC. Translation: CASSATGTSYNEQFF.

The chain has TRBV18 and TRBJ1-4, with TRBD1 matching 8 bases. The V gene's germline CDR1 is KGHSH and CDR2 LQKENI. V was pared by 8 bases and J by 11 bases, with 16 bases of the junction left unmatched. The CDR3 has 15 residues. The DNA of the CDR3 is TGTGCCAGCACCCTGAGGGGGACAGGAGACGTTAAACTGTTTTTT. Encoded protein: CASTLRGTGDVKLFF.